This T cell receptor beta chain was identified in a study of cytomegalovirus exposure and HLA in healthy donors. About this clone itself: No antigen is known for it.

The PCR used 60 Vbeta and 13 Jbeta primers. The data were produced by immunoSEQ multiplex PCR, yet TCRdb's version contains in-frame clones alone and is incomplete. Found here are over 100,000 clones, 84% of them singletons; the top ten hold 3%. Findings of the study overall: The study labeled fewer than 200 TCR beta chains cytomegalovirus-associated. According to reports, the classifier identified cytomegalovirus status with high specificity and sensitivity. In a later analysis, approximately 15,000 TCR beta sequences were associated with HLA alleles at 0.05 false discovery rate. There were some public TCRs occurring in many donors, but most TCR sequences were rare.

V was trimmed by 8 bases and J by 2 bases, leaving 10 bases between them. The CDR3 extends over 13 amino acids. The germline CDR1 and CDR2 sequences are MDHEN and SYDVKM. What was sequenced was PBMCs. The TCR was taken from a woman between 18 and 29 years old in good health and CMV-seropositive. The V call is TRBV28, the J call TRBJ1-3, with a possible D match to TRBD1 (5 bases). The CDR3 DNA reads TGTGCCAGCTTCCAGGGCGCTGGAAACACCATATATTTT. It is translated as CASFQGAGNTIYF.